This T cell receptor beta chain appears in the sequencing data of a study of cytomegalovirus exposure and HLA in healthy donors. Comment on this clone: The antigen remains unidentified.

Study-wide results and limits: For cytomegalovirus status, the classifier reportedly gave diagnoses with high specificity and sensitivity.

Germline lookup yields CDR1 SGHTA and CDR2 FQGTGA. J lost 6 bases, V lost 2 bases, and 2 bases had no gene match. CDR3 length: 14 amino acids. Separation from the 666-subject first cohort characterized the roughly 130-subject validation cohort, to which the donors belonged. Clones were read by immunoSEQ multiplex PCR, and TCRdb kept only the in-frame ones, dropping some. The table has 70,000 or so clones, about 93% seen once; the top ten hold 1.5% to 1.8%. This rearrangement joins TRBV7-3 to TRBJ2-1; 9 nucleotides align to TRBD1. Sequencing was done on a sample of PBMCs. This TCR was recovered from a man aged 18 to 30 in good health and CMV-seropositive. The CDR3 DNA reads as TGTGCCAGCAGCTTAGACAGGGGGGCCAATGAGCAGTTCTTC. Translated: CASSLDRGANEQFF.